This section outlines one T cell receptor (beta chain) sequence together with its context. The CDR3 runs 18 residues. The J segment lost 3 bases and the V segment lost 2 bases, leaving 8 bases of the junction unmatched. The V gene's germline CDR1 is SGHVS and CDR2 FQNEAQ. The assay was immunoSEQ multiplex PCR, and TCRdb's table has in-frame clones only and misses some. The table lists 150,000 to 190,000 clones, 90% to 95% of them singletons, with about 0.3% in the top ten. These data belong to a study of OX40 agonist ivuxolimab in advanced cancers. The sequencing here drew on CD4+ or CD8+ T cells sorted from blood, taken in a trial of the OX40 agonist ivuxolimab. This receptor was identified in an adult with an advanced solid tumor such as melanoma, head and neck, liver or kidney cancer. This chain connects TRBV7-8 to TRBJ2-2; 11 bases align to TRBD2. The CDR3 DNA reads TGTGCCAGCAGCTTATTGGCTAGCGGGAGGTTTGACACCGGGGAGCTGTTTTTT. Its protein product is CASSLLASGRFDTGELFF.